These T cell receptor beta chains were read from a single sample in a study of T cell changes during pregnancy in multiple sclerosis. Here immunoSEQ multiplex PCR was the method, and the copy in TCRdb shows in-frame clones only, minus some. Among tens of thousands of clones listed, approximately 90% were seen once. This specimen consisted of peripheral blood, obtained in the second trimester of pregnancy. Receptors originate from a female donor in good health, enrolled as a control in a pregnancy study. Both conserved end residues are part of each CDR3. D genes are given only for firm matches. Expanded clones get a size class; other rows say once, few or many, or leave the size out.

CDR3 protein: CASSRDSAPLHF
CDR3 DNA: TGTGCCAGCAGCCGGGACAGCGCACCCCTCCACTTT
D gene: TRBD1
V gene: TRBV2
J gene: TRBJ1-6
clone size: once

CDR3 protein: CASSSGQTTGELFF
CDR3 DNA: TGTGCTAGCAGCTCGGGACAGACCACCGGGGAGCTGTTTTTT
D gene: TRBD1
V gene: TRBV7-7
J gene: TRBJ2-2
clone size: .

CDR3 protein: CASSQGGLDRENIQYF
CDR3 DNA: TGTGCCAGCAGCCAGGGGGGACTAGATCGAGAAAACATTCAGTACTTC
D gene: TRBD2
V gene: TRBV14
J gene: TRBJ2-4
clone size: .

CDR3 protein: CASSLAGGANSPLHF
CDR3 DNA: TGTGCCAGCAGCTTAGCTGGGGGCGCGAATTCACCCCTCCACTTT
D gene: .
V gene: TRBV7-2
J gene: TRBJ1-6
clone size: .

CDR3 protein: CASSGVDRLYNEQFF
CDR3 DNA: TGTGCCAGCAGTGGTGTGGACAGATTATACAATGAGCAGTTCTTC
D gene: .
V gene: TRBV25-1
J gene: TRBJ2-1
clone size: .

CDR3 protein: CASSLDRINEQFF
CDR3 DNA: TGTGCCAGCAGCCTCGACAGAATAAATGAGCAGTTCTTC
D gene: .
V gene: TRBV5-4
J gene: TRBJ2-1
clone size: .

CDR3 protein: CASSSRRGVEQYF
CDR3 DNA: TGTGCCAGCAGCTCGCGGCGGGGCGTCGAGCAGTACTTC
D gene: .
V gene: TRBV7-3
J gene: TRBJ2-7
clone size: .

CDR3 protein: CASSARGTDTQYF
CDR3 DNA: TGTGCCAGCAGCGCCCGGGGGACAGATACGCAGTATTTT
D gene: .
V gene: TRBV9
J gene: TRBJ2-3
clone size: once

CDR3 protein: CASSQRTNPLTDTQYF
CDR3 DNA: TGTGCCAGCAGCCAGCGGACTAACCCCCTCACAGATACGCAGTATTTT
D gene: .
V gene: TRBV11-2
J gene: TRBJ2-3
clone size: .

CDR3 protein: CASSSGGDGEQYF
CDR3 DNA: TGTGCCAGCAGCTCCGGAGGGGACGGTGAGCAGTACTTC
D gene: .
V gene: TRBV7-3
J gene: TRBJ2-7
clone size: .

CDR3 protein: CASSSGNTGELFF
CDR3 DNA: TGTGCCAGCAGCTCGGGGAACACCGGGGAGCTGTTTTTT
D gene: .
V gene: TRBV9
J gene: TRBJ2-2
clone size: .

CDR3 protein: CASSLGGGLGTQYF
CDR3 DNA: TGTGCCAGCAGTTTAGGTGGGGGCCTTGGGACCCAGTACTTC
D gene: .
V gene: TRBV27
J gene: TRBJ2-5
clone size: once

CDR3 protein: CASTGQGAFNEAFF
CDR3 DNA: TGTGCCAGCACCGGCCAGGGCGCCTTCAATGAAGCTTTCTTT
D gene: .
V gene: TRBV5-4
J gene: TRBJ1-1
clone size: .

CDR3 protein: CASSLLGTGLNVDLNTEAFF
CDR3 DNA: TGTGCCAGCAGTTTACTCGGGACAGGGTTAAATGTTGACCTGAACACTGAAGCTTTCTTT
D gene: TRBD1
V gene: TRBV27
J gene: TRBJ1-1
clone size: .

CDR3 protein: CATSRDRVRGGNEQYF
CDR3 DNA: TGTGCCACCAGCAGAGATAGAGTTCGAGGCGGGAACGAGCAGTACTTC
D gene: .
V gene: TRBV15
J gene: TRBJ2-7
clone size: .

CDR3 protein: CAWSVELEAFF
CDR3 DNA: TGTGCCTGGAGTGTGGAGCTTGAAGCTTTCTTT
D gene: .
V gene: TRBV30
J gene: TRBJ1-1
clone size: .

CDR3 protein: CASSIGTGGYEQYF
CDR3 DNA: TGCGCCAGCAGTATCGGGACAGGGGGATACGAGCAGTACTTC
D gene: TRBD1
V gene: TRBV5-1
J gene: TRBJ2-7
clone size: .

CDR3 protein: CASSVHREAYGYTF
CDR3 DNA: TGTGCCAGCAGTGTTCACCGGGAAGCCTATGGCTACACCTTC
D gene: .
V gene: TRBV6-5
J gene: TRBJ1-2
clone size: .

CDR3 protein: CASSPGGVVWTEAFF
CDR3 DNA: TGTGCCAGCAGCCCGGGCGGGGTAGTATGGACTGAAGCTTTCTTT
D gene: .
V gene: TRBV27
J gene: TRBJ1-1
clone size: .

CDR3 protein: CASTGLAGDQETQYF
CDR3 DNA: TGTGCCAGCACTGGACTAGCGGGGGATCAAGAGACCCAGTACTTC
D gene: TRBD2
V gene: TRBV6-1
J gene: TRBJ2-5
clone size: .

CDR3 protein: CAQSGGRTYEQYF
CDR3 DNA: TGTGCCCAAAGCGGGGGGCGAACCTACGAGCAGTACTTC
D gene: TRBD2
V gene: TRBV30
J gene: TRBJ2-7
clone size: .

CDR3 protein: CASSGQGHSNQPQHF
CDR3 DNA: TGTGCCAGCAGCGGACAGGGACATAGCAATCAGCCCCAGCATTTT
D gene: TRBD1
V gene: TRBV7-9
J gene: TRBJ1-5
clone size: few